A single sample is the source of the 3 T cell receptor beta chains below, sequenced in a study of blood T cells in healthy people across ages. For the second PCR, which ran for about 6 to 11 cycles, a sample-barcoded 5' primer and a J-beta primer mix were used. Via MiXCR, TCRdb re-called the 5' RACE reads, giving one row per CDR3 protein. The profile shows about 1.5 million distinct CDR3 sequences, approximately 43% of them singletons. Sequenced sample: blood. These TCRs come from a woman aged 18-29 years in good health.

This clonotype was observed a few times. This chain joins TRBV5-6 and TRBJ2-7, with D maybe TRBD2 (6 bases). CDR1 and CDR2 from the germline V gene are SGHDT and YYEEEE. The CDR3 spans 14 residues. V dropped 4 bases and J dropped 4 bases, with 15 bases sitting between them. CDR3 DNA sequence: TGTGCCAGCAGCAGACAGAGCCGGGGGTACGAGCAGTACTTC. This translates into CASSRQSRGYEQYF. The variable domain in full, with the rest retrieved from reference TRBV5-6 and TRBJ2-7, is DAGVTQSPTHLIKTRGQQVTLRCSPKSGHDTVSWYQQALGQGPQFIFQYYEEEERQRGNFPDRFSGHQFPNYSSELNVNALLLGDSALYLCASSRQSRGYEQYFGPGTRLTVT.

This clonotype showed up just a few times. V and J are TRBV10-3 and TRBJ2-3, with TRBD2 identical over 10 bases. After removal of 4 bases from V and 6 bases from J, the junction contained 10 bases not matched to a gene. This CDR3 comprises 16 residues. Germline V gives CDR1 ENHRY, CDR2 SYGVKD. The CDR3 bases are TGTGCCATCAGTGCCCGAGAGCGGGAGGGCCGGGATACGCAGTATTTT. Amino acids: CAISAREREGRDTQYF.

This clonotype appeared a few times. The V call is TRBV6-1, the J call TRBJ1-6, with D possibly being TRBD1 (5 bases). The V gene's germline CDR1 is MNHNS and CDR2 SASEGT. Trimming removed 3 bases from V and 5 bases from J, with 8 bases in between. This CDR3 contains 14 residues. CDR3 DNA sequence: TGTGCCAGCAGTGATCGGGACGATAATTCACCCCTCCACTTT. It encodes CASSDRDDNSPLHF.